These 27 T cell receptor beta chains came from one sample sequenced in a study of blood T cell repertoires in COVID-19. Only in-frame clones appear in the TCRdb table, and some are missing; sequencing was by immunoSEQ multiplex PCR. This table holds more than 200,000 clones, approximately 90% found once. Sequenced sample: PBMCs or T cells enriched from blood (not recorded which). These receptors were taken from a young woman who had recovered from COVID-19.

V gene TRBV3-1 (or the pseudogene TRBV3-2) combines with J gene TRBJ1-2; D gene uncertain. V lost 4 bases and J 4 bases, leaving 16 bases between the germline ends. CDR3 size: 15 residues. Germline-derived CDR1 and CDR2 are LGHDT and YNNKEL (reference sequence). CDR3 sequence reads: CASSPTQSSAYGYTF. CDR3 coding DNA: TGTGCCAGCAGCCCGACTCAATCGTCCGCCTATGGCTACACCTTC.

The chain employs TRBV10-2 and TRBJ1-5; TRBD1 agrees at 10 bases. The germline V gene has CDR1 WSHSY and CDR2 SAAADI. There are 16 residues in the CDR3. With 6 bases clipped from V and 6 bases from J, the junction kept 11 bases outside the gene matches. DNA of the CDR3: TGCGCCAGCAGACAAGGGACAGGGGTTAGGAGTCAGCCCCAGCATTTT. Its protein product is CASRQGTGVRSQPQHF.

This chain uses TRBV7-8 with TRBJ1-2; D gene ambiguous. This CDR3 spans 16 amino acids. CDR1 SGHVS and CDR2 FQNEAQ come from the germline V gene. The V gene lost 5 bases and the J gene lost 3 bases, with 19 bases spanning the gap. CDR3 DNA: TGTGCCAGCAGCCCCCAAGTAACGGTGGGCGACTATGGCTACACCTTC. It specifies CASSPQVTVGDYGYTF.

This chain connects TRBV7-6 to TRBJ1-1; D is uncertain. The germline V and J ends were trimmed by 5 bases and 11 bases, with 18 bases remaining between them. The germline V gene has CDR1 SGHVS and CDR2 FNYEAQ. CDR3 length: 13 residues. In DNA, the CDR3 is TGTGCCAGCAGCGCGCGCGAGGCTTCGCGGGCTTTCTTT. Residues: CASSAREASRAFF. Drawing the rest from reference TRBV7-6 and TRBJ1-1, the complete variable domain is GAGVSQSPRYKVTKRGQDVALRCDPISGHVSLYWYRQALGQGPEFLTYFNYEAQQDKSGLPNDRFSAERPEGSISTLTIQRTEQRDSAMYRCASSAREASRAFFGQGTRLTVV.

The chain carries TRBV5-1 and TRBJ1-2; D unclear. V was cut by 0 bases and J by 4 bases, with 13 bases left in between. Per germline, CDR1 SGHRS and CDR2 YFSETQ. The CDR3 is 15 residues long. The CDR3: CASSLDLLNGYGYTF. The CDR3 DNA sequence: TGCGCCAGCAGCTTGGATTTACTTAATGGCTATGGCTACACCTTC.

The chain joins TRBV19 to TRBJ2-2, with TRBD2 as a possible D gene (6 bases). Germline V lookup: CDR1 LNHDA, CDR2 SQIVND (reference sequence). This CDR3 has 15 residues. Trimming cost V 3 bases and J 5 bases, with 13 bases left between them. The CDR3 spells CASSIRSGRTGELFF. The DNA of the CDR3 is TGTGCCAGTAGTATTCGGAGCGGGCGAACCGGGGAGCTGTTTTTT.

The gene calls are TRBV11-1 and TRBJ2-3; 7 bases line up with TRBD1. This CDR3 is built from 14 residues. CDR1 is SGHAT, CDR2 FQDESV, per germline (reference sequence). Unmatched junction bases numbered 4, after V lost 1 base and J lost 6 bases. The CDR3 loop is CASSLEGALDTQYF. CDR3 DNA sequence: TGTGCCAGCAGCTTAGAGGGGGCCCTCGATACGCAGTATTTT.

The chain is built from TRBV5-6 and TRBJ2-7, with 8 nucleotides matching TRBD2. The V and J ends lost 0 bases and 4 bases, in that order; junction bases with no gene match: 3. CDR3 length: 14 residues. Germline V gives CDR1 SGHDT, CDR2 YYEEEE. CDR3 in DNA: TGTGCCAGCAGCTTGGGCGGGAGGACTTACGAGCAGTACTTC. This encodes CASSLGGRTYEQYF.

The V and J genes are TRBV27 and TRBJ2-2; 13 nucleotides align to TRBD2. V lost 6 bases, J lost 8 bases, and 9 bases stayed unmatched. Looked up from germline, CDR1 is MNHEY and CDR2 is SMNVEV (reference sequence). The CDR3 contains 16 residues. CDR3 loop: CASSQTGLAGLGELFF. DNA of the CDR3: TGTGCCAGCAGCCAAACGGGACTAGCGGGATTAGGGGAGCTGTTTTTT.

V gene TRBV24-1 combines with J gene TRBJ2-2, with TRBD1 matching over 7 bases. Germline trimming cut 9 bases from V and 5 bases from J; bases unmatched to any gene: 8. The CDR3 contains 14 residues. The germline gives CDR1 KGHDR, CDR2 SFDVKD. This chain's CDR3 is CATGRDSVTGELFF. CDR3 DNA sequence: TGTGCCACCGGCAGGGACAGCGTTACCGGGGAGCTGTTTTTT.

About this clone: The same CDR3 is also encoded by other DNA sequences in this sample. V is TRBV7-8 and J is TRBJ1-1; no definite D call. Trimming cost V 2 bases and J 4 bases, with 8 bases left between them. The CDR3 has 13 residues. Germline V CDR1 and CDR2: SGHVS, FQNEAQ. CDR3 DNA sequence: TGTGCCAGCAGCTTAACCGGGAGCACTGAAGCTTTCTTT. Its translation: CASSLTGSTEAFF.

The chain joins TRBV7-9 to TRBJ2-5; weak D call: TRBD2 (5 bases). Per the germline V gene, CDR1 is SEHNR and CDR2 is FQNEAQ (reference sequence). This CDR3 has 14 residues. V gave up 1 base and J gave up 3 bases, with 9 bases separating them. The CDR3 is CASSLVWREETQYF. The CDR3 DNA sequence: TGTGCCAGCAGCTTAGTTTGGCGGGAAGAGACCCAGTACTTC.

The chain has TRBV6-5 and TRBJ2-7; 13 bases agree with TRBD2. This CDR3 has 15 residues. J lost 4 bases, V lost 5 bases, and 5 bases had no gene match. Looked up from germline, CDR1 is MNHEY and CDR2 is SVGAGI. The CDR3 region is CASSPGLAGVYEQYF. CDR3 nucleotide sequence: TGTGCCAGCAGTCCCGGACTAGCGGGAGTATACGAGCAGTACTTC.

CDR3 nucleotides: TGTGCCAGCAGCTTAGCGGCCTACGAGCAGTACTTC. Protein: CASSLAAYEQYF. V and J are TRBV11-3 and TRBJ2-7; D is unclear. The CDR3 is made up of 12 amino acids. The germline V gene encodes CDR1 SGHNT and CDR2 YENEEA. With 1 base removed from V and 2 bases from J, the gap between germline ends came to 3 bases.

The chain is built from TRBV29-1 and TRBJ2-5, with D unresolved. V was clipped by 4 bases and J by 2 bases, with 8 bases between them. This CDR3 has 12 amino acids. CDR1 and CDR2 from the germline V gene are SQVTM and ANQGSEA. CDR3 in amino acids: CSVVTAQETQYF. CDR3 sequence (DNA): TGCAGCGTTGTAACCGCGCAAGAGACCCAGTACTTC.

This rearrangement joins TRBV2 to TRBJ2-7; the D gene is possibly TRBD1 (6 bases). There are 14 residues in the CDR3. The ends were cut back, 2 bases at V and 0 bases at J, with 8 bases in the middle. Germline CDR1 and CDR2: SNHLY and FYNNEI. The CDR3 DNA reads as TGTGCCAGCAGTGAACAGGGGAGCTCCTACGAGCAGTACTTC. Translating it yields CASSEQGSSYEQYF.

This clone was recorded only once. The chain uses TRBV28 and TRBJ1-5; D perhaps matches TRBD1 (5 bases). The V and J ends lost 2 bases and 5 bases respectively, with 10 bases between them. Germline V gene sequence: CDR1 MDHEN, CDR2 SYDVKM. This CDR3 is built from 14 residues. DNA for the CDR3: TGTGCCAGCAGTTTAGGGGGGGTCTATCAGCCCCAGCATTTT. This encodes CASSLGGVYQPQHF.

The chain joins TRBV29-1 to TRBJ2-3; 8 bases fit TRBD2. V was pared by 3 bases and J by 2 bases, with 4 bases of the junction left unmatched. Germline-derived CDR1 and CDR2 are SQVTM and ANQGSEA. The CDR3 totals 14 residues. CDR3 sequence reads: CSVEVAGFTDTQYF. The CDR3 DNA reads TGCAGCGTTGAGGTAGCGGGGTTCACAGATACGCAGTATTTT.

V and J are TRBV7-8 and TRBJ1-5; D unresolved. The CDR3 length is 14 residues. Germline V gene data show CDR1 as SGHVS and CDR2 as FQNEAQ. V lost 4 bases to trimming and J lost 3 bases, with 10 bases between them. Written as DNA, the CDR3 is TGTGCCAGCAGCTCGGACGGGAACAATCAGCCCCAGCATTTT. This encodes CASSSDGNNQPQHF.

This sequence joins TRBV5-4 and TRBJ1-1; 7 nucleotides align to TRBD1. Germline CDR1 is SGHNT and CDR2 is YYREEE (reference sequence). The trim removed 6 bases at V and 0 bases at J, leaving 5 bases unmatched. The CDR3 totals 14 residues. The chain's CDR3 is CASTTGQMNTEAFF. In DNA form, the CDR3 reads TGTGCCAGCACGACGGGACAGATGAACACTGAAGCTTTCTTT.

The chain recombines TRBV27 with TRBJ2-1; a possible D gene is TRBD2 (5 bases). CDR1 is MNHEY and CDR2 is SMNVEV in the germline V gene (reference sequence). The CDR3 is made up of 17 amino acids. V lost 2 bases and J 0 bases, leaving 14 bases between the germline ends. For the CDR3, the DNA is TGTGCCAGCAGTTTAGGGGTTGGAGGACTCTCCTACAATGAGCAGTTCTTC. This codes for CASSLGVGGLSYNEQFF.

The rearrangement uses TRBV7-6 and TRBJ2-1; D gene ambiguous. CDR1 and CDR2 (germline): SGHVS, FNYEAQ. V lost 5 bases to trimming and J lost 6 bases, with 17 bases between them. The CDR3 consists of 15 residues. CDR3 in amino acids: CASSPVHSRFNEQFF. In DNA, the CDR3 is TGTGCCAGCAGCCCTGTCCACTCCAGGTTCAATGAGCAGTTCTTC.

The rearrangement uses TRBV19 and TRBJ1-2; D remains unclear. CDR3 length: 13 amino acids. Germline CDR1 LNHDA, CDR2 SQIVND (reference sequence). Trimming stripped 5 bases from V and 4 bases from J, with 11 bases between. The CDR3 loop is CASSPNLIYGYTF. CDR3 sequence (DNA): TGTGCCAGTAGTCCAAACTTGATCTATGGCTACACCTTC.

V and J are TRBV19 and TRBJ1-1, with 8 bases matching TRBD1. With 6 bases clipped from V and 0 bases from J, the junction kept 6 bases outside the gene matches. Germline loops: CDR1 LNHDA, CDR2 SQIVND (reference sequence). The CDR3 has 15 residues. In DNA, the CDR3 is TGTGCCAGTAGCAGACAGGGGAACCTGAACACTGAAGCTTTCTTT. This translates into CASSRQGNLNTEAFF.

With regard to this clone: The sample carries other DNA sequences with the same CDR3. The J gene is TRBJ1-1, the V gene TRBV18; 7 positions match TRBD1. V lost 4 bases and J lost 1; bases outside the gene matches: 0. The length of the CDR3 is 13 residues. Germline V gives CDR1 KGHSH, CDR2 LQKENI. CDR3 in DNA: TGTGCCAGCTCACGACAGGGGAACACTGAAGCTTTCTTT. Residues: CASSRQGNTEAFF.

V gene TRBV14 combines with J gene TRBJ1-6, with 7 positions matching TRBD1. The CDR3 is 16 amino acids. Germline assignment: CDR1 SGHDN and CDR2 FVKESK. After removal of 1 base from V and 7 bases from J, the junction contained 7 bases not matched to a gene. For the CDR3, the DNA is TGTGCCAGCAGCCAAGCCGGGGGACAGAGGAATTCACCCCTCCACTTT. Its protein is CASSQAGGQRNSPLHF.

The chain has TRBV7-2 and TRBJ1-1; 7 nucleotides line up with TRBD1. CDR1 and CDR2 from the germline V gene are SGHTA and FQGNSA. The V and J ends lost 4 bases and 1 base, in that order; junction bases with no gene match: 9. The length of the CDR3 is 16 residues. The CDR3 sequence is CASSYTGALANTEAFF. CDR3 DNA sequence: TGTGCCAGCAGCTATACAGGGGCACTTGCGAACACTGAAGCTTTCTTT. The full variable domain, completed using reference TRBV7-2 and TRBJ1-1, is GAGVSQSPSNKVTEKGKDVELRCDPISGHTALYWYRQSLGQGLEFLIYFQGNSAPDKSGLPSDRFSAERTGGSVSTLTIQRTQQEDSAVYLCASSYTGALANTEAFFGQGTRLTVV.